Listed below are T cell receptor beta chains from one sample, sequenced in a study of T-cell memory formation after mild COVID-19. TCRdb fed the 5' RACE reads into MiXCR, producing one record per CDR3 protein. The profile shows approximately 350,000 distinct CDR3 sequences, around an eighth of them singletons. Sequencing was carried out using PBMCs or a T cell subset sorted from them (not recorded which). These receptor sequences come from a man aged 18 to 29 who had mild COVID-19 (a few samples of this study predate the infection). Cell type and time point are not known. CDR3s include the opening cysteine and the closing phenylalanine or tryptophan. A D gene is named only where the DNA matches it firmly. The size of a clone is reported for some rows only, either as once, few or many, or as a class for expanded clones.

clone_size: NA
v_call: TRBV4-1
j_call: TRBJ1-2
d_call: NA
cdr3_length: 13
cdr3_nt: TGCGCCAGCAGCCAAGGAGGAGTTGAGGGCTACACCTTC
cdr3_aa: CASSQGGVEGYTF

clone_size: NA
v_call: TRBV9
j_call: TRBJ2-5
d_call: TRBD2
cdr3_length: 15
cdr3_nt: TGTGCCAGCAGCGTAGTTAGCGGGGACCAAGAGACCCAGTACTTC
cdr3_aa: CASSVVSGDQETQYF

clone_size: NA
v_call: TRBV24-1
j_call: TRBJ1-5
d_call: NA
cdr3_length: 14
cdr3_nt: TGTGCCACCAGTGCAGCCGGAAGCAATCAGCCCCAGCATTTT
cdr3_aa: CATSAAGSNQPQHF

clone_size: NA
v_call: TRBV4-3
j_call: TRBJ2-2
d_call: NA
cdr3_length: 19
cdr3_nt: TGCGCCAGCAGCCAACGATCTCAGCCTAAAGGGGTGGGGACCGGGGAGCTGTTTTTT
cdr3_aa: CASSQRSQPKGVGTGELFF

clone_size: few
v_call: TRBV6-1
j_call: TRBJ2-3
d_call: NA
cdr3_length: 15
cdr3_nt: TGTGCCAGCAAGGAGTGGGGGGCTATCACAGATACGCAGTATTTT
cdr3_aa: CASKEWGAITDTQYF

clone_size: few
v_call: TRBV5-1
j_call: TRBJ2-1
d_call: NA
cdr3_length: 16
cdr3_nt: TGCGCCAGCAGCTTGGTATCACGGGCAGCCGGGAATGAGCAGTTCTTC
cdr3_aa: CASSLVSRAAGNEQFF

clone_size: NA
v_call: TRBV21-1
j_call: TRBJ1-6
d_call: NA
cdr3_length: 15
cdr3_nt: TGTGCCAGCAGCTCACTTAGGACAGGGGATTCACCCCTCCACTTT
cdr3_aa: CASSSLRTGDSPLHF

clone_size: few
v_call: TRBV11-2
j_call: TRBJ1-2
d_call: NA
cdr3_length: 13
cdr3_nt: TGTGCCAGCAGCCCGCTGGGGGGCTATGGCTACACCTTC
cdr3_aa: CASSPLGGYGYTF

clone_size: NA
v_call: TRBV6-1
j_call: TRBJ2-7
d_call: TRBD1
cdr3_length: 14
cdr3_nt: TGTGCCAGCAGCCAACCGGGACAGACCTACGAGCAGTACTTC
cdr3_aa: CASSQPGQTYEQYF

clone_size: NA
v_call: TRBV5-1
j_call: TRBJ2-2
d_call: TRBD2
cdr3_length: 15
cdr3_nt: TGCGCCAGCAGCTACCGCGGGGGTAACACCGGGGAGCTGTTTTTT
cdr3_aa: CASSYRGGNTGELFF

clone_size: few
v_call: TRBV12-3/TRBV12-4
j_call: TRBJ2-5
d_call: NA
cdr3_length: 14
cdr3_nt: TGTGCCAGCAGTTTAGAAACGTACCAAGAGACCCAGTACTTC
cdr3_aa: CASSLETYQETQYF

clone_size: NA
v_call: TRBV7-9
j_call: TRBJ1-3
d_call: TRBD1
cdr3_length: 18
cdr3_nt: TGTGACAGCAGCTCCGGAGGGGGCGCAGCCATCTCTGGAAACACCATATATTTT
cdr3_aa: CDSSSGGGAAISGNTIYF

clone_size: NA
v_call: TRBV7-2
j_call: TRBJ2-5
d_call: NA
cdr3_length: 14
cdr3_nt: TGTGCCAGCAGCAAAGCCAGGGCGGGAGAGACCCAGTACTTC
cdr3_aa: CASSKARAGETQYF

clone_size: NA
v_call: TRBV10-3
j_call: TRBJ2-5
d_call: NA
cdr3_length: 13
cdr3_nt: TGTGCCATCAGTTTTAAGAGGGAAGAGACCCAGTACTTC
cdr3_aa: CAISFKREETQYF

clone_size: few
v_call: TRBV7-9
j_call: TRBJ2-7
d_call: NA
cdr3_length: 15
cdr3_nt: TGTGCCAGCAGCCCACTTTTTGGACCTAAGGACGAGCAGTACTTC
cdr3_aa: CASSPLFGPKDEQYF

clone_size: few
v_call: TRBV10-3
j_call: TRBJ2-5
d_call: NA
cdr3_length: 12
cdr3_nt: TGTGCCATCTCATCGGAACAAGAGACCCAGTACTTC
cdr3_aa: CAISSEQETQYF

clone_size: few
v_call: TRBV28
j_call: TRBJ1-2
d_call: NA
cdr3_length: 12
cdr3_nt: TGTGCCAGCAGCCAGGGGCGGTGGGGCTACACCTTC
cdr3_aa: CASSQGRWGYTF

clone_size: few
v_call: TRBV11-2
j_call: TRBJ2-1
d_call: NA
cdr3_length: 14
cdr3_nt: TGTGCCAGCAGCGGAGTGAGCTCCTACAATGAGCAGTTCTTC
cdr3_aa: CASSGVSSYNEQFF

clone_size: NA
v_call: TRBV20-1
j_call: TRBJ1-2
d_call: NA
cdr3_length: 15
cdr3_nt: TGCAGTGCTAGAGGCCGCGGGGTGGTGAACTATGGCTACACCTTC
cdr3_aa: CSARGRGVVNYGYTF

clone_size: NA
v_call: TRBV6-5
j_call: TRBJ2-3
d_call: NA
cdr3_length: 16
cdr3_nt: TGTGCCAGCAGTTACGGGCGGCAGTACCGCACAGATACGCAGTATTTT
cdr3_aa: CASSYGRQYRTDTQYF

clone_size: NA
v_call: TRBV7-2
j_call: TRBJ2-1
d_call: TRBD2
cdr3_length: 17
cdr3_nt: TGTGCCAGCAGCGCTCGAAAACCGGGGGGTCCCTACAATGAGCAGTTCTTC
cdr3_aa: CASSARKPGGPYNEQFF

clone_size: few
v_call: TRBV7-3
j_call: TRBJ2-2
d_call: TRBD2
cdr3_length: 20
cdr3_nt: TGTGCCAGCAGCTCCCCCAGGAGGCGGCTAGCGGGGGGGCCGAGCGGGGAGCTGTTTTTT
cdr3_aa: CASSSPRRRLAGGPSGELFF

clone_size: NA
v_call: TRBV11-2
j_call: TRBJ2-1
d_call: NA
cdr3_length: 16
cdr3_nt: TGTGCCAGCAGCTCGGGGTACGGGGCCCTATACAATGAGCAGTTCTTC
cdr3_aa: CASSSGYGALYNEQFF

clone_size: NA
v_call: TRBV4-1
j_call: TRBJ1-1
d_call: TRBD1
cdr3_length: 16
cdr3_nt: TGCGCCAGCAGCCAAGAGGAGAGGACAGGGAGGACTGAAGCTTTCTTT
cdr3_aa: CASSQEERTGRTEAFF

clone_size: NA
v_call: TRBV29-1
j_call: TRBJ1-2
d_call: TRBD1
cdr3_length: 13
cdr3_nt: TGCAGCGGTGGGACAGGGGCTTTATCTGGCTACACCTTC
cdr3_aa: CSGGTGALSGYTF

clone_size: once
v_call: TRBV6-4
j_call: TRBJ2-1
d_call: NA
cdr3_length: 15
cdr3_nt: TGTGCCAGCAGTGACTCCTACGGGACCTACAATGAGCAGTTCTTC
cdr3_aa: CASSDSYGTYNEQFF

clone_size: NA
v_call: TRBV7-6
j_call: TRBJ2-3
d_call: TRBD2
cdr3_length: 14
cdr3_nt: TGTGCCAGCAGCTTAGCAGCGGGGAGAGATACGCAGTATTTT
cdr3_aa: CASSLAAGRDTQYF

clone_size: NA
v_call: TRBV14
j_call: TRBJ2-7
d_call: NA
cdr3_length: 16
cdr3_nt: TGTGCCAGCAGCCCACTCGGCCAGGGTAAGACGAGGGAGCAGTACTTC
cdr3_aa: CASSPLGQGKTREQYF

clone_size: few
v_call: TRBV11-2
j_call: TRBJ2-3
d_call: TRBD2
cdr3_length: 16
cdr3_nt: TGTGCCAGCAGCTTGTTAGCGGGGGCCTTCACAGATACGCAGTATTTT
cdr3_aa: CASSLLAGAFTDTQYF

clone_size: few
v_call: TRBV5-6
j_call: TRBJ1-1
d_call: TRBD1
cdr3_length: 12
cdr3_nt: TGTGCCAGCAGCACCGGGACAGGGGAAGCTTTCTTT
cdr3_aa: CASSTGTGEAFF

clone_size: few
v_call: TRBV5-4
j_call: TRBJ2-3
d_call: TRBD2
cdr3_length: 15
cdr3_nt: TGTGCCAGCAGCTCCCAAAGCGGGGGCACAGATACGCAGTATTTT
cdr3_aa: CASSSQSGGTDTQYF